The 26 T cell receptor beta chains reported below all come from one sample, sequenced in a study of shared T cell receptors in the human thymus (dated by TCRdb to about 2021). Libraries were built with the immunoSEQ multiplex PCR assay. TCRdb took this table from immuneACCESS and kept in-frame rearrangements with V and J called. Such tables lack part of the clones; where checked against another copy, unresolved V genes explain under half of the gap, and the rest is unexplained. This sample lists hundreds of thousands of clones; approximately 85% were detected once. The top ten constitute roughly 0.01% of the sample. These data also featured in a second study, about human thymus T cells.

Sequences were obtained from thymocytes. The receptors here all came from a girl under three years old with a congenital heart defect. Donor details come from another sample of the same person, matched by shared clones.

CDR3 DNA: TGTGCCAGTAGTGTCGAACCGGGACATCCTACCTACGAGCAGTACTTC. Translated, it gives CASSVEPGHPTYEQYF. The chain couples TRBV19 to TRBJ2-7; D might be TRBD1 (6 bases). The V and J ends lost 5 bases and 2 bases respectively, with 19 bases between them. Germline CDR1 reads LNHDA; CDR2 reads SQIVND (reference sequence). This CDR3 comprises 16 residues. The full variable domain, with the rest looked up from reference TRBV19 and TRBJ2-7, is DGGITQSPKYLFRKEGQNVTLSCEQNLNHDAMYWYRQDPGQGLRLIYYSQIVNDFQKGDIAEGYSVSREKKESFPLTVTSAQKNPTAFYLCASSVEPGHPTYEQYFGPGTRLTVT.

The J gene is TRBJ2-1, the V gene TRBV5-4; D is unresolved. Trimming stripped 2 bases from V and 5 bases from J, with 5 bases between. The CDR3 loop spans 12 amino acids. The germline V gene encodes CDR1 SGHNT and CDR2 YYREEE (reference sequence). The DNA of the CDR3 is TGTGCCAGCAGCTTATTAAACAATGAGCAGTTCTTC. This gives the protein CASSLLNNEQFF.

The chain links TRBV4-3 to TRBJ2-1, with 7 bases aligning to TRBD2. The CDR3 length is 16 residues. Germline values: CDR1 LGHNA, CDR2 YSLEER. V dropped 0 bases and J dropped 9; count of bases not matched to a gene: 11. DNA for the CDR3: TGCGCCAGCAGCCAAGACGAGGGAACCCCGGGGGGTGAGCAGTTCTTC. This codes for CASSQDEGTPGGEQFF.

This clone was counted once. The chain has TRBV5-6 and TRBJ2-7; 10 nucleotides line up with TRBD1. CDR1 is SGHDT, CDR2 YYEEEE, per germline. The CDR3 runs 15 residues. The V and J ends lost 4 bases and 3 bases, in that order; junction bases with no gene match: 7. The DNA of the CDR3 is TGTGCCAGCAGCAGTCCGGGACAGGGGTACTACGAGCAGTACTTC. This translates into CASSSPGQGYYEQYF.

This clone appeared a single time. The CDR3 nucleotides read TGTGCCAGCAGTGAAGGGGGACAGGAAGGCCCCTATAATTCACCCCTCCACTTT. It encodes CASSEGGQEGPYNSPLHF. This chain joins TRBV2 and TRBJ1-6; 8 nucleotides match TRBD1. The CDR3 contains 18 residues. The V gene end was trimmed by 1 base and the J gene end by 2 bases; junction bases not matched to a gene: 7. CDR1 and CDR2 (germline): SNHLY, FYNNEI. Filled out from reference TRBV2 and TRBJ1-6, the complete variable domain reads EPEVTQTPSHQVTQMGQEVILRCVPISNHLYFYWYRQILGQKVEFLVSFYNNEISEKSEIFDDQFSVERPDGSNFTLKIRSTKLEDSAMYFCASSEGGQEGPYNSPLHFGNGTRLTVT.

This chain links TRBV6-1 with TRBJ2-1, with 9 bases fitting TRBD2. The length of the CDR3 is 16 residues. The trim removed 4 bases at V and 4 bases at J, leaving 8 bases unmatched. Germline CDR1 MNHNS, CDR2 SASEGT. The CDR3 DNA sequence: TGTGCCAGCAGTGGGACTAGCGCCTTGATATACAATGAGCAGTTCTTC. This codes for CASSGTSALIYNEQFF.

This clone turned up a few times. The rearrangement joins TRBV10-2 to TRBJ2-1; 13 bases are shared with TRBD2. Germline loops: CDR1 WSHSY, CDR2 SAAADI. Losses at the gene ends were 10 bases for V and 0 bases for J; bases not matched to a gene: 9. CDR3 length equals 17 residues. This chain's CDR3 is CATMTSGGPSSYNEQFF. CDR3 DNA: TGCGCCACCATGACTAGCGGGGGGCCGAGCTCCTACAATGAGCAGTTCTTC.

The gene calls are TRBV2 and TRBJ2-2, with D perhaps TRBD2 (5 bases). The CDR3 is 14 amino acids. Per the germline V gene, CDR1 is SNHLY and CDR2 is FYNNEI. V gave up 7 bases and J gave up 1 base, with 10 bases separating them. CDR3 loop: CASTEARNTGELFF. CDR3 nucleotides: TGTGCCAGCACGGAGGCGAGGAACACCGGGGAGCTGTTTTTT.

A remark on this clone: Other nucleotide sequences from this sample produce the same CDR3. This rearrangement joins TRBV5-6 to TRBJ1-6; 7 bases match TRBD1. J was trimmed by 7 bases and V by 3 bases; bases with no gene match: 7. The CDR3 totals 15 residues. The germline V gene encodes CDR1 SGHDT and CDR2 YYEEEE. The CDR3 DNA sequence: TGTGCCAGCAGCTGCGGACAGGCTAAAAATTCACCCCTCCACTTT. As protein: CASSCGQAKNSPLHF.

The chain uses TRBV5-1 and TRBJ2-7; D possibly corresponds to TRBD1 (6 bases). Germline lookup yields CDR1 SGHRS and CDR2 YFSETQ. The CDR3 has 15 residues. V was pared by 0 bases and J by 3 bases, with 13 bases between. CDR3 in amino acids: CASSLETGVSYEQYF. The DNA for the CDR3 is TGCGCCAGCAGCTTGGAGACAGGCGTCAGCTACGAGCAGTACTTC.

This rearrangement joins TRBV11-2 to TRBJ1-1; D unresolved. Germline V gene lookup returns CDR1 SGHAT and CDR2 FQNNGV. Trimming stripped 1 base from V and 2 bases from J, with 11 bases between. The CDR3 loop spans 15 amino acids. The CDR3 sequence: CASSLGIQNNTEAFF. CDR3 DNA: TGTGCCAGCAGCTTAGGTATACAGAATAACACTGAAGCTTTCTTT.

The gene calls are TRBV19 and TRBJ1-1; 9 nucleotides align to TRBD1. With V trimmed by 5 bases and J by 0 bases, 13 bases remained unmatched. Germline-derived CDR1 and CDR2 are LNHDA and SQIVND (reference sequence). This CDR3 region has 18 residues. The CDR3 DNA is TGTGCCAGTAGTCCCAGGACAGGGGCGGGGGGCATGAACACTGAAGCTTTCTTT. Translated: CASSPRTGAGGMNTEAFF.

This chain uses TRBV2 with TRBJ1-4; 7 bases align to TRBD1. Losses at the gene ends were 8 bases for V and 10 bases for J; bases not matched to a gene: 4. Germline V gene data show CDR1 as SNHLY and CDR2 as FYNNEI. The CDR3 runs 11 residues. The CDR3 spells CASDRAGKLFF. In DNA form, the CDR3 reads TGTGCCAGCGACAGGGCTGGAAAACTGTTTTTT.

The rearrangement joins TRBV7-9 to TRBJ1-2; D ambiguous. CDR1 and CDR2 from the germline V gene are SEHNR and FQNEAQ (reference sequence). The CDR3 contains 12 residues. V lost 9 bases and J lost 4, with 12 bases in between. CDR3 loop: CASDREGYGYTF. Written as DNA, the CDR3 is TGTGCCAGTGACCGAGAGGGCTATGGCTACACCTTC.

This sequence joins TRBV5-4 and TRBJ1-2, with 8 bases that match TRBD1. CDR1 SGHNT and CDR2 YYREEE come from the germline V gene (reference sequence). Germline trimming cut 4 bases from V and 8 bases from J; bases unmatched to any gene: 16. The CDR3 runs 16 residues. CDR3 residues: CASSTQRTGWSDGYTF. In DNA, the CDR3 is TGTGCCAGCAGCACCCAAAGGACAGGGTGGTCCGACGGCTACACCTTC.

The CDR3 region is CASSPAGAEQPQHF. In DNA form, the CDR3 reads TGTGCCAGCAGCCCCGCAGGGGCTGAGCAGCCCCAGCATTTT. The chain carries TRBV14 and TRBJ1-5, with D possibly being TRBD1 (6 bases). Germline lookup yields CDR1 SGHDN and CDR2 FVKESK. V lost 4 bases, J lost 7 bases, and 14 bases lay in between. This CDR3 contains 14 residues.

The chain is built from TRBV5-4 and TRBJ2-4; 7 positions match TRBD1. Germline assignment: CDR1 SGHNT and CDR2 YYREEE (reference sequence). There are 17 residues in the CDR3. Trimming cost V 4 bases and J 8 bases; bases outside gene matches: 18. CDR3 loop: CASSNPIDRALGDIQYF. CDR3 DNA sequence: TGTGCCAGCAGCAACCCCATAGACAGGGCGCTCGGGGACATTCAGTACTTC. The whole variable domain, remainder taken from reference TRBV5-4 and TRBJ2-4, is ETGVTQSPTHLIKTRGQQVTLRCSSQSGHNTVSWYQQALGQGPQFIFQYYREEENGRGNFPPRFSGLQFPNYSSELNVNALELDDSALYLCASSNPIDRALGDIQYFGAGTRLSVL.

This chain joins TRBV4-1 and TRBJ1-2; D perhaps matches TRBD1 (5 bases). Germline CDR1 reads MGHRA; CDR2 reads YSYEKL. The CDR3 contains 16 residues. V was pared by 2 bases and J by 3 bases, with 16 bases between. The CDR3 protein is CASSQTVRQLDYGYTF. CDR3 nucleotides: TGCGCCAGCAGCCAAACAGTCCGACAGCTAGACTATGGCTACACCTTC.

The table lists this clone with a count of one. V gene TRBV5-1 combines with J gene TRBJ1-1; D ambiguous. The ends were cut back, 4 bases at V and 1 base at J, with 11 bases in the middle. The CDR3 has 14 amino acids. Germline CDR1 is SGHRS and CDR2 is YFSETQ. The CDR3 region is CASSPAVKNTEAFF. The CDR3 nucleotides are TGCGCCAGCAGCCCCGCAGTTAAGAACACTGAAGCTTTCTTT. The full variable domain, its missing parts supplied by reference TRBV5-1 and TRBJ1-1, is KAGVTQTPRYLIKTRGQQVTLSCSPISGHRSVSWYQQTPGQGLQFLFEYFSETQRNKGNFPGRFSGRQFSNSRSEMNVSTLELGDSALYLCASSPAVKNTEAFFGQGTRLTVV.

The CDR3 nucleotides are TGCGCCAGCAGCTTGGCGTCCTCTGGCGCGGGGGGCACAGATACGCAGTATTTT. Its translation is CASSLASSGAGGTDTQYF. This chain links TRBV5-1 with TRBJ2-3, with 7 nucleotides matching TRBD2. V lost 0 bases, J lost 1 base, and 11 bases stayed unmatched. The CDR3 runs 18 residues. CDR1 SGHRS and CDR2 YFSETQ come from the germline V gene.

This clone has just a few counts. CDR3 bases: TGTGCCACCTTTCCGGGACAGGGGCATGGCTACACCTTC. It encodes CATFPGQGHGYTF. The chain is built from TRBV15 and TRBJ1-2; 10 nucleotides align to TRBD1. J gave up 6 bases and V 8 bases, and 6 bases lay outside the gene matches. Germline V gene data show CDR1 as LNHNV and CDR2 as YYDKDF (reference sequence). This CDR3 contains 13 residues.

This sequence joins TRBV9 and TRBJ2-7; no reliable D call. The CDR3 covers 14 residues. Germline CDR1 and CDR2: SGDLS and YYNGEE. V was pared by 2 bases and J by 1 base, with 10 bases between. CDR3 sequence (DNA): TGTGCCAGCAGCGTCGCGGCAGCTTCCTACGAGCAGTACTTC. Protein: CASSVAAASYEQYF.

This chain uses TRBV7-6 with TRBJ1-2; the match to TRBD1 covers 7 bases. This CDR3 is 16 amino acids long. With V trimmed by 2 bases and J by 3 bases, 9 bases remained unmatched. The germline gives CDR1 SGHVS, CDR2 FNYEAQ. DNA of the CDR3: TGTGCCAGCAGCTTAAACCCGACAGGGTTCGACTATGGCTACACCTTC. Translation: CASSLNPTGFDYGYTF.

The chain couples TRBV4-1 to TRBJ2-7; the D is unclear. Germline CDR1 MGHRA, CDR2 YSYEKL. This CDR3 region has 17 residues. V dropped 0 bases and J dropped 9 bases, with 24 bases sitting between them. The CDR3 nucleotides are TGCGCCAGCAGCCAAGAAGAGGCAGCCCGCCCTACAAACGTGCAGTACTTC. It yields the protein CASSQEEAARPTNVQYF.

The chain uses TRBV2 and TRBJ1-4; D ambiguous. V lost 6 bases and J lost 3, with 14 bases in between. The CDR3 runs to 15 residues. From germline, CDR1 is SNHLY and CDR2 FYNNEI. CDR3 nucleotides: TGTGCCAGCAGGATTTACAGAGTATCTAATGAAAAACTGTTTTTT. As protein: CASRIYRVSNEKLFF.

The chain employs TRBV9 and TRBJ1-2; tentatively, D is TRBD1 (5 bases). Trimming took 3 bases from V and 6 from J, leaving 12 bases between them. This CDR3 contains 13 residues. Per germline, CDR1 SGDLS and CDR2 YYNGEE. This CDR3 reads CASSASGRNGYTF. The CDR3 DNA is TGTGCCAGCAGCGCATCAGGGAGGAATGGCTACACCTTC.